The present T cell receptor (beta chain) was sequenced within a study of blood T cell repertoires in COVID-19. The wider study: The cDNA or gDNA used as material had been derived from T cells, B-cell-depleted T cells, or PBMCs.

The CDR3 totals 15 residues. The germline CDR1 and CDR2 sequences are SGDLS and YYNGEE. V trimming: 4 bases; J trimming: 0 bases; junction bases outside the gene matches: 5. In the original analysis: Amplification from reference gene primers served as the basis for estimated nucleated cell counts. Some clones are missing from TCRdb's copy, which holds only in-frame ones; the method was immunoSEQ multiplex PCR. Clone size and V and J calls were adopted from that table, with D and trimming inferred from the DNA. The table has about 80,000 clones, around 88% seen once; the top ten hold 8% to 9.5%. The TCR comes from a man aged 25-45 years with acute or convalescent COVID-19. This chain joins TRBV9 and TRBJ2-7; TRBD2 matches 9 bases. The sample was peripheral blood. Here the CDR3 DNA reads TGTGCCAGCAGCCCACGACTAGCGGCCTCCTACGAGCAGTACTTC. It yields the protein CASSPRLAASYEQYF. The full variable domain, in which reference TRBV9 and TRBJ2-7 provide the parts outside the CDR3, is DSGVTQTPKHLITATGQRVTLRCSPRSGDLSVYWYQQSLDQGLQFLIQYYNGEERAKGNILERFSAQQFPDLHSELNLSSLELGDSALYFCASSPRLAASYEQYFGPGTRLTVT.